This TCR beta chain stems from a study of shared clonotypes between healthy human individuals. Across the whole study: Each donor's CD4 naive and CD4 memory cells filled three plates apiece, CD8 naive two, and CD8 memory one. Findings of the study overall: Across subsets, estimated richness was generally greater for naive than for memory populations.

The authors distributed each subset's genomic DNA evenly over several immunoSEQ plates. Replicate PCRs for sorted subsets used about 200 ng DNA; this equaled 33,000 or so T cell genomes. TCRdb's table, derived via immunoSEQ multiplex PCR, lists solely in-frame clones and lacks some. The table includes around 2,100,000 clones, approximately 94% detected once. V gave up 5 bases and J gave up 7 bases, with 8 bases separating them. CDR1 is SGHAT, CDR2 FQNNGV, per germline. The CDR3 is 12 amino acids. Naive CD8 populations comprised CD45RO-negative cells positively selected for CCR7, excluding terminally differentiated effector memory CD45RA+ cells. As regards this clone: What it binds is not known.

The rearrangement links TRBV11-2 to TRBJ2-2; D call uncertain. Sequencing used naive CD8+ T cells sorted from blood. This clonotype originated in a man aged 18 to 29 in good health. CDR3 amino acids: CASSRPLGELFF. As DNA, the CDR3 is TGTGCCAGCAGCAGGCCTCTCGGGGAGCTGTTTTTT.